The subject of this entry is one TCR beta chain. Its cognate antigen is unknown. A multiplex PCR was run with 60 Vbeta primers and 13 Jbeta primers. Generated by immunoSEQ multiplex PCR, the TCRdb table keeps only in-frame clones and is missing some. Of about 140,000 clones listed, roughly 79% were seen once; the top ten hold approximately 1.4%. This sample stems from a study of cytomegalovirus exposure and HLA in healthy donors. Study summary: The roughly 100 million unique TCR beta sequences, from 150 million to 200 million T cells, were found by an earlier analysis. Study results and limitations: TCR association rates varied by HLA locus in a later analysis, with DRB1 highest and HLA-C lowest. The study flagged some 170 TCR beta chains as cytomegalovirus-associated.

Unmatched junction bases numbered 16, after V lost 8 bases and J lost 8 bases. Germline V CDR1 and CDR2: LGHNA, YNFKEQ. This CDR3 comprises 16 residues. The origin of this receptor is a middle-aged woman in good health and CMV-seronegative. The chain joins TRBV4-2 to TRBJ2-4, with 9 bases identical to TRBD2. The sample comprised PBMCs. The CDR3 region is CASQGQERGVTDIQYF. CDR3 nucleotide sequence: TGTGCCAGCCAAGGGCAGGAGCGGGGGGTCACGGACATTCAGTACTTC.